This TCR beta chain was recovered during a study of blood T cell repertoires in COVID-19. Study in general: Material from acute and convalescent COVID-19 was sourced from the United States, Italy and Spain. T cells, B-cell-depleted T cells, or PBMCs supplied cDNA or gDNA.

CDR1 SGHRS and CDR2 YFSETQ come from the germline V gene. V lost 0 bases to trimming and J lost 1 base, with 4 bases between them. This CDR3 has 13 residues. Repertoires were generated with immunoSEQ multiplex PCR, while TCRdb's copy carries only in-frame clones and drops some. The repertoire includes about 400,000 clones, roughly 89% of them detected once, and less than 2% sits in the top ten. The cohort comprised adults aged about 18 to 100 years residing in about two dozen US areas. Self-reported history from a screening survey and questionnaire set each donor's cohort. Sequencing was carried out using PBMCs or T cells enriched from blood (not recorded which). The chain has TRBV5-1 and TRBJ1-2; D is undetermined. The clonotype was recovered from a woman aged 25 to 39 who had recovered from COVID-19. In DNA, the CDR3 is TGCGCCAGCAGCTTGGCAGATAACTATGGCTACACCTTC. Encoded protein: CASSLADNYGYTF.